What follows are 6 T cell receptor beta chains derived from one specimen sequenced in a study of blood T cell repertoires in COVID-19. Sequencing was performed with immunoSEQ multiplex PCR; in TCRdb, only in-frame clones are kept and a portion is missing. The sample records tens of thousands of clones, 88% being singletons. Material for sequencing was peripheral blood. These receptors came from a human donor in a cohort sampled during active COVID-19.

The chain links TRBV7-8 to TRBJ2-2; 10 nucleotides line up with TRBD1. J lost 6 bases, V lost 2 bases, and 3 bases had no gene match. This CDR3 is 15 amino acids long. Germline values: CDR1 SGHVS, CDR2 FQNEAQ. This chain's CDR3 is CASSLWTGGAGELFF. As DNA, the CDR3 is TGTGCCAGCAGCTTATGGACAGGGGGTGCCGGGGAGCTGTTTTTT.

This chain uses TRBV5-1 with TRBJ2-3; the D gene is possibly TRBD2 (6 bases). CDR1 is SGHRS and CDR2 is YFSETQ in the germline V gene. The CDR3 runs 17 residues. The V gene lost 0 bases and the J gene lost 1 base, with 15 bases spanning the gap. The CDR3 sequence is CASSLAPGGGGTDTQYF. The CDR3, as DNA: TGCGCCAGCAGCTTGGCCCCCGGGGGTGGTGGCACAGATACGCAGTATTTT. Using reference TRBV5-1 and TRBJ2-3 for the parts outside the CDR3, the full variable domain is KAGVTQTPRYLIKTRGQQVTLSCSPISGHRSVSWYQQTPGQGLQFLFEYFSETQRNKGNFPGRFSGRQFSNSRSEMNVSTLELGDSALYLCASSLAPGGGGTDTQYFGPGTRLTVL.

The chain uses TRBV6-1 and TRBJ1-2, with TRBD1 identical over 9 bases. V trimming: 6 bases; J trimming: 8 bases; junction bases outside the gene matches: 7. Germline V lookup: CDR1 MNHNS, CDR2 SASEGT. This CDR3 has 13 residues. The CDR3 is CASRDTGGSGYTF. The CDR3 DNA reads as TGTGCCAGCAGGGACACAGGGGGCTCGGGCTACACCTTC.

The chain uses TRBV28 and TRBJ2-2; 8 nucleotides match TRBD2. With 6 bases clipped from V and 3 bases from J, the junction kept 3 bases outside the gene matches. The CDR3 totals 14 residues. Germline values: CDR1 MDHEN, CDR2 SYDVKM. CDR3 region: CASRPGGDTGELFF. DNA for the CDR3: TGTGCCAGCAGGCCCGGGGGGGACACCGGGGAGCTGTTTTTT.

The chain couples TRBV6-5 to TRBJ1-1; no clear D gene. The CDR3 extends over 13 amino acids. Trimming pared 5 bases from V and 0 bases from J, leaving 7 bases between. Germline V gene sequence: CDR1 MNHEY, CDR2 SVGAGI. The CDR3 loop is CASSIGMNTEAFF. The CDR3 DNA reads TGTGCCAGCAGTATCGGTATGAACACTGAAGCTTTCTTT.

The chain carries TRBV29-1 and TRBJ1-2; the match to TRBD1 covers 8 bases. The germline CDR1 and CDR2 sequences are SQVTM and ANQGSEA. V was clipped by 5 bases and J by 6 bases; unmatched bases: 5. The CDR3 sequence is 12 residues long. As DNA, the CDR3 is TGCAGCGTTCTGGACAGGGCGAATGGCTACACCTTC. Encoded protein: CSVLDRANGYTF. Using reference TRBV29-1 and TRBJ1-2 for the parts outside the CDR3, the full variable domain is SAVISQKPSRDICQRGTSLTIQCQVDSQVTMMFWYRQQPGQSLTLIATANQGSEATYESGFVIDKFPISRPNLTFSTLTVSNMSPEDSSIYLCSVLDRANGYTFGSGTRLTVV.